This TCR beta chain was captured in a study of prognosis after radiotherapy for stage I lung cancer. Study at large: Medical inoperability was considered to apply to all enrolled non-small cell lung cancer patients. Concurrent therapy with stereotactic body radiotherapy was received by no patient.

CDR3 of TCR beta was amplified from genomic DNA via a two-round multiplex PCR. Amplification in first-round PCR relied on primers specific to each TRBV and TRBJ gene. From the multiplex PCR reads, TCRdb called clonotypes with MiXCR, one entry per CDR3 protein. The sample has around 12,000 distinct CDR3 sequences, roughly 51% seen once; the top ten hold roughly 7.3%. About this clonotype itself: What it recognizes is unknown.

Overall study results and limits: Gene usage of TRBV and TRBJ reportedly differed between patients with and without metastases.

Sample: PBMCs, taken before or after stereotactic body radiation therapy (not recorded which). The sequence was collected from a donor aged 50 or older with non-small cell lung cancer.

The CDR3 region has the DNA TGTGCCAGCAGTTTACGGGCAAGTGCGAACACTGAAGCTTTCTTT. It yields the protein CASSLRASANTEAFF. The rearrangement links TRBV27 to TRBJ1-1; no definite D call. Germline values: CDR1 MNHEY, CDR2 SMNVEV (reference sequence). The CDR3 length is 15 residues. V dropped 2 bases and J dropped 1 base, with 11 bases sitting between them.